One and the same sample provided the 28 T cell receptor beta chains below, sequenced in a study of glioma-infiltrating T cells. TCR alpha and beta CDR3 regions were amplified from RNA using iRepertoire nested multiplex PCR. Each CDR3 protein is one row after TCRdb ran MiXCR on the multiplex PCR reads. The profile shows approximately 100,000 distinct CDR3 sequences, 25% of them singletons. The sequenced sample consisted of glioma tissue, nonneoplastic brain tissue, or PBMCs (not recorded which). The receptors shown here come from a human donor with low-grade glioma or glioblastoma, undergoing nonglioma brain surgery, or in good health (not recorded which).

This clonotype was seen many times. The gene calls are TRBV19 and TRBJ2-1; 7 positions match TRBD2. Germline trimming cut 4 bases from V and 4 bases from J; bases unmatched to any gene: 7. This CDR3 comprises 15 residues. From germline, CDR1 is LNHDA and CDR2 SQIVND (reference sequence). The CDR3 region has the DNA TGTGCCAGTAGTACCGGGACTACCTCATACAATGAGCAGTTCTTC. As protein: CASSTGTTSYNEQFF.

The chain joins TRBV5-1 to TRBJ2-7; D remains unclear. Trimming removed 0 bases from V and 3 bases from J, with 7 bases in between. The CDR3 is made up of 13 amino acids. Per germline, CDR1 SGHRS and CDR2 YFSETQ. Here the CDR3 DNA reads TGCGCCAGCAGCTTGGCAGGAATCTACGAGCAGTACTTC. Its translation: CASSLAGIYEQYF. The entire variable domain, with the rest obtained from reference TRBV5-1 and TRBJ2-7, is as follows: KAGVTQTPRYLIKTRGQQVTLSCSPISGHRSVSWYQQTPGQGLQFLFEYFSETQRNKGNFPGRFSGRQFSNSRSEMNVSTLELGDSALYLCASSLAGIYEQYFGPGTRLTVT.

This chain uses TRBV6-1 with TRBJ2-3; the match to TRBD2 covers 13 bases. The trim removed 8 bases at V and 3 bases at J, leaving 5 bases unmatched. The length of the CDR3 is 15 residues. Germline V gene lookup returns CDR1 MNHNS and CDR2 SASEGT. As DNA, the CDR3 is TGTGCCAGCGAGACTAGCGGGAGGCGGACAGATACGCAGTATTTT. Residues: CASETSGRRTDTQYF.

This clonotype was observed a few times. This chain joins TRBV9 and TRBJ2-3; 11 bases line up with TRBD2. V gave up 4 bases and J gave up 1 base; unmatched junction bases: 8. The germline V gene encodes CDR1 SGDLS and CDR2 YYNGEE. The CDR3 contains 17 residues. CDR3 DNA sequence: TGTGCCAGCAGCCAGACCATAGCGGGAGGGGGCACAGATACGCAGTATTTT. It specifies CASSQTIAGGGTDTQYF.

This clonotype was seen repeatedly, ten times or more. The genes are TRBV20-1 and TRBJ2-7; D gene ambiguous. Looked up from germline, CDR1 is DFQATT and CDR2 is SNEGSKA (reference sequence). This CDR3 has 14 residues. V was trimmed by 5 bases and J by 1 base, leaving 15 bases between them. The CDR3 protein is CSAVVREESYEQYF. CDR3 nucleotides: TGCAGTGCTGTTGTAAGGGAAGAATCCTACGAGCAGTACTTC.

As concerns this clonotype: A clone one base away is much larger, so this may be a read error. The CDR3 does not end in the conserved phenylalanine or tryptophan, so this is likely a read error. The CDR3 reads CASSQDPTGVNSPLHL. CDR3 nucleotide sequence: TGCGCCAGCAGCCAAGATCCAACGGGGGTTAATTCACCCCTCCACCTT. J is TRBJ1-6 and V is TRBV4-1, with D possibly being TRBD1 (5 bases). The CDR3 runs 16 residues. V lost 0 bases and J lost 6, with 12 bases in between. Germline V gene sequence: CDR1 MGHRA, CDR2 YSYEKL.

This clonotype showed up many times. The chain links TRBV27 to TRBJ2-7; D is unresolved. The CDR3 covers 11 residues. CDR1 MNHEY and CDR2 SMNVEV come from the germline V gene (reference sequence). The ends were cut back, 8 bases at V and 3 bases at J, with 8 bases in the middle. The CDR3 region has the DNA TGTGCCAGCGGACCCCTCTACGAGCAGTACTTC. Its translation: CASGPLYEQYF.

This clonotype was seen ten or more times. The chain carries TRBV12-5 and TRBJ1-2; a possible D gene is TRBD1 (5 bases). The germline V gene has CDR1 LGHNT and CDR2 FRNRAP. This CDR3 contains 13 residues. Trimming stripped 6 bases from V and 4 bases from J, with 12 bases between. In DNA, the CDR3 is TGTGCTAGTGGCCAACAGGTATCCTATGGCTACACCTTC. As protein: CASGQQVSYGYTF. The complete variable domain, with remaining parts taken from reference TRBV12-5 and TRBJ1-2, reads DARVTQTPRHKVTEMGQEVTMRCQPILGHNTVFWYRQTMMQGLELLAYFRNRAPLDDSGMPKDRFSAEMPDATLATLKIQPSEPRDSAVYFCASGQQVSYGYTFGSGTRLTVV.

Points on this clonotype: The germline gene is not matched at one end of the junction; a read error may be the cause. The CDR3 sequence: CASSPLSNPYNKQFF. In DNA, the CDR3 is TGTGCCAGCAGCCCACTGTCGAACCCCTACAATAAGCAGTTCTTC. V is TRBV28 and J is TRBJ2-1; unclear D gene. The CDR3 spans 15 residues. Germline V gene data show CDR1 as MDHEN and CDR2 as SYDVKM.

This clonotype was counted ten times or more. V is TRBV11-2 and J is TRBJ2-4; D assignment may be TRBD1 or TRBD2 (6 bases each). Germline CDR1 and CDR2: SGHAT and FQNNGV. Trimming took off 1 base at V and 0 bases at J, with 19 bases between the two ends. This CDR3 spans 19 amino acids. The CDR3 sequence is CASSLVAVRGRLAKNIQYF. As DNA, the CDR3 is TGTGCCAGCAGCTTAGTAGCGGTCAGGGGTCGGCTAGCCAAAAACATTCAGTACTTC.

To note about this clonotype: This sequence may be a read error, since a much larger clone differs from it by one base. This chain uses TRBV19 with TRBJ1-2, with D possibly matching TRBD1 (5 bases). This CDR3 has 13 residues. Trimming took 2 bases from V and 6 from J, leaving 10 bases between them. Germline CDR1 and CDR2: LNHDA and SQIVND (reference sequence). The CDR3 DNA is TGTGCCAGTAGTATACCGGGGACCCATGGCTACACCTTC. This sequence encodes CASSIPGTHGYTF. The full variable domain, in which reference TRBV19 and TRBJ1-2 provide the parts outside the CDR3, is DGGITQSPKYLFRKEGQNVTLSCEQNLNHDAMYWYRQDPGQGLRLIYYSQIVNDFQKGDIAEGYSVSREKKESFPLTVTSAQKNPTAFYLCASSIPGTHGYTFGSGTRLTVV.

In the case of this clonotype: A much larger clonotype is one base distant, so this may be a read error. This chain joins TRBV4-2 and TRBJ1-1; the match to TRBD1 covers 8 bases. The CDR3 extends over 17 amino acids. After removal of 4 bases from V and 6 bases from J, the junction contained 16 bases not matched to a gene. Germline V gene lookup returns CDR1 LGHNA and CDR2 YNFKEQ. In DNA, the CDR3 is TGTGCCAGCAGCCCGACCCCGGAACAGGGGGTCGCATCTGAAGCTTTCTTT. This encodes CASSPTPEQGVASEAFF.

This clonotype has ten or more counts. The chain carries TRBV7-2 and TRBJ1-6; D remains unclear. The CDR3 is 15 residues long. Germline V lookup: CDR1 SGHTA, CDR2 FQGNSA. V lost 2 bases to trimming and J lost 5 bases, with 10 bases between them. CDR3 nucleotides: TGTGCCAGCAGCTTAACGGGCCTAAATAATTCACCCCTCCACTTT. It is translated as CASSLTGLNNSPLHF.

The chain recombines TRBV12-5 with TRBJ2-2; D is tentatively TRBD1 or TRBD2 (5 bases each). The CDR3 has 17 amino acids. Trimming stripped 5 bases from V and 4 bases from J, with 20 bases between. Germline CDR1 is LGHNT and CDR2 is FRNRAP. The chain's CDR3 is CASGPTPGDGPTGELFF. In nucleotides, the CDR3 is TGTGCTAGTGGTCCGACCCCCGGGGACGGTCCCACCGGGGAGCTGTTTTTT.

This clonotype was detected ten times or more. This chain uses TRBV29-1 with TRBJ2-1; D gene ambiguous. CDR1 is SQVTM and CDR2 is ANQGSEA in the germline V gene. This CDR3 is 12 amino acids long. With 4 bases removed from V and 9 bases from J, the gap between germline ends came to 13 bases. CDR3 nucleotides: TGCAGCGTTGGCGGCAGGAGAACTGAGCAGTTCTTC. It is translated as CSVGGRRTEQFF.

This clonotype was detected many times. This chain links TRBV4-1 with TRBJ2-2; 7 bases match TRBD2. The trim removed 0 bases at V and 0 bases at J, leaving 4 bases unmatched. CDR1 is MGHRA and CDR2 is YSYEKL in the germline V gene. CDR3 length: 17 amino acids. In DNA, the CDR3 is TGCGCCAGCAGCCAAGAAGGGGCGGGAGCGAACACCGGGGAGCTGTTTTTT. This codes for CASSQEGAGANTGELFF.

This clonotype has ten or more counts. In DNA, the CDR3 is TGCAGCGTTGGACTGACCAATCAGCCCCAGCATTTT. The encoded protein is CSVGLTNQPQHF. The genes are TRBV29-1 and TRBJ1-5; D gene ambiguous. The germline CDR1 and CDR2 sequences are SQVTM and ANQGSEA. V lost 4 bases, J lost 3 bases, and 7 bases lay in between. This CDR3 spans 12 amino acids.

This chain uses TRBV14 with TRBJ2-7; no clear D gene. Trimming cost V 0 bases and J 0 bases, with 15 bases left between them. Germline lookup yields CDR1 SGHDN and CDR2 FVKESK. The CDR3 contains 17 residues. CDR3 nucleotide sequence: TGTGCCAGCAGCCAAGATATTAGTCCAGGCTACTCCTACGAGCAGTACTTC. This codes for CASSQDISPGYSYEQYF.

This clonotype was found a few times. The chain recombines TRBV12-3 or TRBV12-4 with TRBJ2-3, with D possibly being TRBD2 (5 bases). The CDR3 length is 14 residues. V lost 3 bases to trimming and J lost 1 base, with 8 bases between them. In nucleotides, the CDR3 is TGTGCCAGCAGTTTGCGGGCGGGCACAGATACGCAGTATTTT. Amino acid sequence: CASSLRAGTDTQYF.

Concerning this clonotype: Its ends do not fully match the called genes, so a read error is possible. The chain carries TRBV6-6 and TRBJ2-1; 8 bases align to TRBD2. This CDR3 has 15 amino acids. Germline V gene data show CDR1 as MNHNY and CDR2 as SVGAGI (reference sequence). The CDR3 nucleotides read TGTGCCAGTAGTTACCCAAGCGGGAGTAACAATGAGCAGTTCTTC. This translates into CASSYPSGSNNEQFF.

This clonotype has at least ten counts. This chain connects TRBV7-9 to TRBJ1-1; no firm D call. V lost 4 bases and J lost 1, with 10 bases in between. The germline V gene encodes CDR1 SEHNR and CDR2 FQNEAQ (reference sequence). The CDR3 loop spans 14 amino acids. CDR3 DNA: TGTGCCAGCAGCTCACTTCGACGGAACACTGAAGCTTTCTTT. Its protein is CASSSLRRNTEAFF.

This clonotype has only one observation. The J gene is TRBJ1-1, the V gene TRBV7-2; 7 bases line up with TRBD1. The CDR3 is 15 residues long. CDR1 is SGHTA and CDR2 is FQGNSA in the germline V gene. V lost 5 bases and J lost 4; bases outside the gene matches: 10. The CDR3 region is CASSRQGDMSTEAFF. CDR3 DNA sequence: TGTGCCAGCAGCAGGCAGGGGGACATGAGCACTGAAGCTTTCTTT.

Remarks on this clonotype: A much larger clone lies a single base off, so this may be a read error. The chain employs TRBV11-1 and TRBJ1-1; a possible D gene is TRBD1 (6 bases). The CDR3 contains 14 residues. V dropped 0 bases and J dropped 10 bases, with 15 bases sitting between them. CDR1 SGHAT and CDR2 FQDESV come from the germline V gene (reference sequence). The CDR3, as DNA: TGTGCCAGCAGCTTAGCCGGGGGCTGGCGAGGAGCTTTCTTT. It encodes CASSLAGGWRGAFF.

The V gene is TRBV24-1, the J gene TRBJ2-1; 10 bases match TRBD2. The CDR3 has 15 residues. Germline lookup yields CDR1 KGHDR and CDR2 SFDVKD. V lost 5 bases to trimming and J lost 2 bases; unmatched junction nucleotides: 2. CDR3 region: CATSGLAGAYNEQFF. The DNA for the CDR3 is TGTGCCACCAGTGGCCTAGCGGGAGCCTACAATGAGCAGTTCTTC.

This clonotype was detected ten times or more. The V call is TRBV28, the J call TRBJ2-5, with D maybe TRBD2 (7 bases). V lost 6 bases to trimming and J lost 4 bases, with 18 bases between them. From germline, CDR1 is MDHEN and CDR2 SYDVKM. The length of the CDR3 is 15 residues. This chain's CDR3 is CASSQRTGGPETQYF. CDR3 bases: TGTGCCAGCAGCCAAAGGACGGGGGGCCCAGAGACCCAGTACTTC.

To note about this clonotype: A read error may be the cause here, since a much bigger clone is one base away. The chain uses TRBV29-1 and TRBJ1-2; maybe TRBD1 (5 bases). V was trimmed by 0 bases and J by 7 bases, leaving 15 bases between them. This CDR3 region has 14 residues. CDR1 and CDR2 (germline): SQVTM, ANQGSEA. CDR3 region: CSVEEVAGGVGYTF. For the CDR3, the DNA is TGCAGCGTTGAAGAAGTGGCTGGGGGTGTTGGCTACACCTTC.

Notes on this clonotype: The germline gene is not matched at one end of the junction; a read error may be the cause. The rearrangement links TRBV7-2 to TRBJ1-1; the D gene is possibly TRBD1 (5 bases). This CDR3 has 15 amino acids. Germline V gene lookup returns CDR1 SGHTA and CDR2 FQGNSA. The CDR3 sequence: CASSFGTLTNTEALF. DNA of the CDR3: TGTGCCAGCAGCTTTGGGACTCTTACGAACACTGAAGCTCTCTTT.

This clonotype was seen just once. This rearrangement joins TRBV27 to TRBJ1-1; D gene uncertain. Between the trimmed V and J ends, which lost 6 bases and 7 bases, there was a span of 12 bases. CDR3 length: 12 residues. Germline V CDR1 and CDR2: MNHEY, SMNVEV (reference sequence). In DNA form, the CDR3 reads TGTGCCAGCAGAACAGAACAGAGTGAAGCTTTCTTT. It codes for CASRTEQSEAFF.